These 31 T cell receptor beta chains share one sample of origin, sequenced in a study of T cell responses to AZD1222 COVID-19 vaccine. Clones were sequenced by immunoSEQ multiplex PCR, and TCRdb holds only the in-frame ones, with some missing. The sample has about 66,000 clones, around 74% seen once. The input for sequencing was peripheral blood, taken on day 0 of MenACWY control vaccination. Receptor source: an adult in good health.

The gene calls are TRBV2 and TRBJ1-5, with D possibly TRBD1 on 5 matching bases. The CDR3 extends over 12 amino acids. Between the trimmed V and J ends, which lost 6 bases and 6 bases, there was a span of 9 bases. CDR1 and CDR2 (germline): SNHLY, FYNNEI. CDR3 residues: CASRDIFQPQHF. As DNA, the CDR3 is TGTGCCAGCAGGGACATATTTCAGCCCCAGCATTTT. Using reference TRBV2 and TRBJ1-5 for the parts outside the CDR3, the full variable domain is EPEVTQTPSHQVTQMGQEVILRCVPISNHLYFYWYRQILGQKVEFLVSFYNNEISEKSEIFDDQFSVERPDGSNFTLKIRSTKLEDSAMYFCASRDIFQPQHFGDGTRLSIL.

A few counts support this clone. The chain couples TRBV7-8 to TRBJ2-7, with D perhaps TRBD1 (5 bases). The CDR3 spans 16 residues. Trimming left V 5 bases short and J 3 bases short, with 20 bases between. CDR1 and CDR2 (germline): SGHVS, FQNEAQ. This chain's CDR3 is CASSPGLLANLYEQYF. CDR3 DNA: TGTGCCAGCAGCCCAGGGCTCCTCGCCAACCTCTACGAGCAGTACTTC.

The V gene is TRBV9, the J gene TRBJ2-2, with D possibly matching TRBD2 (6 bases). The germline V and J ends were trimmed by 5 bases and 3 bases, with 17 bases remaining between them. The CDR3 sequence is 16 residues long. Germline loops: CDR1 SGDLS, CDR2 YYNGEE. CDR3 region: CASSPRPRGYTGELFF. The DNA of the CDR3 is TGTGCCAGCAGTCCCAGACCCCGGGGGTACACCGGGGAGCTGTTTTTT.

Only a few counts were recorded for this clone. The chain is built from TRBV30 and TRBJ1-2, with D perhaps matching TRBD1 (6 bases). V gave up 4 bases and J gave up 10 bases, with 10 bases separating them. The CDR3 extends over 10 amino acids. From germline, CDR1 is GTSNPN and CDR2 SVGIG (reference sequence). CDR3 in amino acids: CAWKRGTYTF. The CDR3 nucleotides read TGTGCCTGGAAGAGGGGGACCTACACCTTC. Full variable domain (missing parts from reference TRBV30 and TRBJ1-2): SQTIHQWPATLVQPVGSPLSLECTVEGTSNPNLYWYRQAAGRGLQLLFYSVGIGQISSEVPQNLSASRPQDRQFILSSKKLLLSDSGFYLCAWKRGTYTFGSGTRLTVV.

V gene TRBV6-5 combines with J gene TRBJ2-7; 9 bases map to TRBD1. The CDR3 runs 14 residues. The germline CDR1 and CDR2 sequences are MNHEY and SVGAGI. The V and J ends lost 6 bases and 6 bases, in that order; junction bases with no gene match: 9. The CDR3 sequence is CASSSGTGSSEQYF. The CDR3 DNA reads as TGTGCCAGCAGCTCCGGGACAGGGAGTTCCGAGCAGTACTTC.

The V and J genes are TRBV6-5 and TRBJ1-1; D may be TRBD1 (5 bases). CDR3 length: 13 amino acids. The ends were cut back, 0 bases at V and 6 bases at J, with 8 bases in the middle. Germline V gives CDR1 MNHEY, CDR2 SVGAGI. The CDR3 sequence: CASSYSGEAEAFF. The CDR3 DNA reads TGTGCCAGCAGTTACTCGGGGGAAGCTGAAGCTTTCTTT.

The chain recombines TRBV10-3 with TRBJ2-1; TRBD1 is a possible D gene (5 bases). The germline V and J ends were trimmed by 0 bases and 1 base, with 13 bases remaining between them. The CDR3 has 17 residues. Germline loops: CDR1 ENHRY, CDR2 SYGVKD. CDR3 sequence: CAISESGRQLSYNEQFF. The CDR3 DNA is TGTGCCATCAGTGAGTCGGGGCGGCAGTTATCCTACAATGAGCAGTTCTTC.

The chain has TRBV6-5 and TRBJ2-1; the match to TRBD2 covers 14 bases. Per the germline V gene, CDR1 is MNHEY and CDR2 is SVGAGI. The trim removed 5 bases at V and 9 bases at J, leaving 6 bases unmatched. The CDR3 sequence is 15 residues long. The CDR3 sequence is CASSRLAGGQGEQFF. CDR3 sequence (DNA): TGTGCCAGCAGTCGACTAGCGGGGGGGCAGGGTGAGCAGTTCTTC.

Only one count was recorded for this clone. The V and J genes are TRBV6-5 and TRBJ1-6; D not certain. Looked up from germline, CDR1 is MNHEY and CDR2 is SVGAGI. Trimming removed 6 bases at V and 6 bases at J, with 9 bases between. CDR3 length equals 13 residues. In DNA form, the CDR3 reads TGTGCCAGCAGAGTCGACCTTAATTCACCCCTCCACTTT. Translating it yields CASRVDLNSPLHF.

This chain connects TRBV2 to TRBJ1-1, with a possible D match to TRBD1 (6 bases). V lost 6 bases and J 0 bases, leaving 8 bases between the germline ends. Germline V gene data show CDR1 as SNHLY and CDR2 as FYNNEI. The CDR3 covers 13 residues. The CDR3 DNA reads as TGTGCCAGCAGCGGGACAATGAACACTGAAGCTTTCTTT. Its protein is CASSGTMNTEAFF.

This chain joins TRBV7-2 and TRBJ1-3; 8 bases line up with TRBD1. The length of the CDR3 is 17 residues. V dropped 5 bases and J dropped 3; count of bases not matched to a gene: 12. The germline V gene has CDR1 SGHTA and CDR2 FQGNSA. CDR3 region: CASSAVPQGGGGNTIYF. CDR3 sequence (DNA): TGTGCCAGCAGCGCCGTGCCACAGGGGGGAGGTGGAAACACCATATATTTT.

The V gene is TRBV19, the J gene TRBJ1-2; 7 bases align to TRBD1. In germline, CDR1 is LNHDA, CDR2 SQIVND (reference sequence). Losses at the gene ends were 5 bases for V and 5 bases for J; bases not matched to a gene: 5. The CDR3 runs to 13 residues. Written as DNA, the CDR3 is TGTGCCAGTAGTCGCGACAGGGAGTATGGCTACACCTTC. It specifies CASSRDREYGYTF.

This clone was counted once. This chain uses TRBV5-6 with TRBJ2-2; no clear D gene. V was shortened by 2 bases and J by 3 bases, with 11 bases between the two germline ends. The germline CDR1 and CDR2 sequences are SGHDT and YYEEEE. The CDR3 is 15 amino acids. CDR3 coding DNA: TGTGCCAGCAGCTTTGCAGGACCACACACCGGGGAGCTGTTTTTT. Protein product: CASSFAGPHTGELFF.

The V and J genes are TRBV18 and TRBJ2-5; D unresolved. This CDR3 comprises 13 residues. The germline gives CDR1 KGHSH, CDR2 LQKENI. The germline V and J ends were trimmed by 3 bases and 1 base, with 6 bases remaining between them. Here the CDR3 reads CASSPSPQETQYF. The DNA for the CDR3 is TGTGCCAGCTCACCTAGCCCCCAAGAGACCCAGTACTTC.

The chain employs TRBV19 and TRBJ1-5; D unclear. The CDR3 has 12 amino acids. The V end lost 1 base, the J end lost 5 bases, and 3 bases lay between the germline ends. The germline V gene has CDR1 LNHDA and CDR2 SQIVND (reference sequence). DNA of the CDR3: TGTGCCAGTAGTATAGTAGATCAGCCCCAGCATTTT. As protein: CASSIVDQPQHF.

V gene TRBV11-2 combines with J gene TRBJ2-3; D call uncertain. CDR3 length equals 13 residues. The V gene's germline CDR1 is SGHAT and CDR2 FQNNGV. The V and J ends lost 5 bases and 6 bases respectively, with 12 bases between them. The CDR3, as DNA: TGTGCCAGCAGCCCCTCTTTACGCGATACGCAGTATTTT. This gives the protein CASSPSLRDTQYF. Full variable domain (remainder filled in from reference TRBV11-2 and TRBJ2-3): EAGVAQSPRYKIIEKRQSVAFWCNPISGHATLYWYQQILGQGPKLLIQFQNNGVVDDSQLPKDRFSAERLKGVDSTLKIQPAKLEDSAVYLCASSPSLRDTQYFGPGTRLTVL.

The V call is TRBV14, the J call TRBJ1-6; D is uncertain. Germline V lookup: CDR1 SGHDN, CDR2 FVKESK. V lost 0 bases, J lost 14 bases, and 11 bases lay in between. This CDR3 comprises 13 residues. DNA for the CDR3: TGTGCCAGCAGCCAAGATCTAGGTCGGGCCCTCCACTTT. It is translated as CASSQDLGRALHF.

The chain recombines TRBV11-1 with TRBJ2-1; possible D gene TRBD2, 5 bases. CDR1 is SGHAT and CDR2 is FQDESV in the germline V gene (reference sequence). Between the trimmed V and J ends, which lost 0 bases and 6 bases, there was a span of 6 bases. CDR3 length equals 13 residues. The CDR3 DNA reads TGTGCCAGCAGCTTAGCAGGGAGCAATGAGCAGTTCTTC. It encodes CASSLAGSNEQFF.

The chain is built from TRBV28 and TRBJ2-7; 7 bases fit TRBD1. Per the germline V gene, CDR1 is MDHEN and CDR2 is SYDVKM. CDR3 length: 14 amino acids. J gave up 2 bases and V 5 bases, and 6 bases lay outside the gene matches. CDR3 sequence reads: CASSEGTETYEQYF. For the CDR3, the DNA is TGTGCCAGCAGTGAAGGGACAGAAACCTACGAGCAGTACTTC. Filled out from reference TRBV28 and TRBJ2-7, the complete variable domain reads DVKVTQSSRYLVKRTGEKVFLECVQDMDHENMFWYRQDPGLGLRLIYFSYDVKMKEKGDIPEGYSVSREKKERFSLILESASTNQTSMYLCASSEGTETYEQYFGPGTRLTVT.

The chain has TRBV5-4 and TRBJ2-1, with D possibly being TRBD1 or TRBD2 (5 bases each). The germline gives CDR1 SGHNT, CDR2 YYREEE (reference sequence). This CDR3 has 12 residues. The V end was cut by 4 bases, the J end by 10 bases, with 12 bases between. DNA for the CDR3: TGTGCCAGCAGCAGCCCGGGACGAGAGCAGTTCTTC. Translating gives CASSSPGREQFF.

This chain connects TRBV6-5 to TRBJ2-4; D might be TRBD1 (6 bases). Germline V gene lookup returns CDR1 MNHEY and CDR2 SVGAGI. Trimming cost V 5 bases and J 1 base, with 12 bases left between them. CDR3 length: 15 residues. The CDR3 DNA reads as TGTGCCAGCAGTCAGGCACAGGGTGCCAAAAACATTCAGTACTTC. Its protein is CASSQAQGAKNIQYF.

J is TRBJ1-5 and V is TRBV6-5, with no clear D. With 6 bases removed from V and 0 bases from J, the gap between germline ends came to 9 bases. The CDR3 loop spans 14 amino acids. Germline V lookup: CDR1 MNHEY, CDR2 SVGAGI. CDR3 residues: CASSGHHSNQPQHF. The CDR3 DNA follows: TGTGCCAGCAGCGGCCACCATAGCAATCAGCCCCAGCATTTT.

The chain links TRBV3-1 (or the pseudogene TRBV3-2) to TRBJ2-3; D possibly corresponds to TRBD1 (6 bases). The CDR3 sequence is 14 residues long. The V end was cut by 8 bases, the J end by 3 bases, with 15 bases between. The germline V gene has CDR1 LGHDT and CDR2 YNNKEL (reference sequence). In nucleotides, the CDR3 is TGTGCCAGCCTTAACTCGGACAGAACAGATACGCAGTATTTT. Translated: CASLNSDRTDTQYF.

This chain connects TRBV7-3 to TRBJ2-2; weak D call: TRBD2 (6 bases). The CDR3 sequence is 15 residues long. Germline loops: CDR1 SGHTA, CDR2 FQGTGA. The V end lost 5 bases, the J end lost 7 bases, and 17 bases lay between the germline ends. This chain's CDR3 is CASSRGGGKGGELFF. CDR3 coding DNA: TGTGCCAGCAGCCGCGGTGGAGGGAAGGGCGGGGAGCTGTTTTTT.

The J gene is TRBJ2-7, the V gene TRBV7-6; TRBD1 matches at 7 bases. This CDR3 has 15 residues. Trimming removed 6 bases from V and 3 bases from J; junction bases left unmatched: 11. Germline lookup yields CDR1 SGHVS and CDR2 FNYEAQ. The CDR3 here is CASSPGTVGNYEQYF. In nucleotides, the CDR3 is TGTGCCAGCAGTCCCGGGACAGTAGGAAACTACGAGCAGTACTTC.

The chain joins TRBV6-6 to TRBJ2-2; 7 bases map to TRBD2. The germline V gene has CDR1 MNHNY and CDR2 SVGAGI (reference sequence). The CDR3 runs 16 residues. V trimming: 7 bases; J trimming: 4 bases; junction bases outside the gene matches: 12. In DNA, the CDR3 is TGTGCCAGCAATTTTGGAGGGAGGGTTGGCACCGGGGAGCTGTTTTTT. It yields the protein CASNFGGRVGTGELFF.

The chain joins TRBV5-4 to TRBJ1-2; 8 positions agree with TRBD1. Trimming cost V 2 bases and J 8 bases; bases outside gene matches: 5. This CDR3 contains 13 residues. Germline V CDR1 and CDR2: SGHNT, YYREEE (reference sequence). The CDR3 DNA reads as TGTGCCAGCAGCTTCGGACAGGGTCGAGGCTACACCTTC. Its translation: CASSFGQGRGYTF. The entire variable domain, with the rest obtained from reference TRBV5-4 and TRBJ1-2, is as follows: ETGVTQSPTHLIKTRGQQVTLRCSSQSGHNTVSWYQQALGQGPQFIFQYYREEENGRGNFPPRFSGLQFPNYSSELNVNALELDDSALYLCASSFGQGRGYTFGSGTRLTVV.

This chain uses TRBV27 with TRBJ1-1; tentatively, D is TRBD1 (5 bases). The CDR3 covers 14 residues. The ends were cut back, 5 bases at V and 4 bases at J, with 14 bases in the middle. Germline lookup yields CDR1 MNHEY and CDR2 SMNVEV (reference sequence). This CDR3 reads CASSRIRGGTEAFF. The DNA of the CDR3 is TGTGCCAGCAGTCGCATCCGGGGCGGCACTGAAGCTTTCTTT.

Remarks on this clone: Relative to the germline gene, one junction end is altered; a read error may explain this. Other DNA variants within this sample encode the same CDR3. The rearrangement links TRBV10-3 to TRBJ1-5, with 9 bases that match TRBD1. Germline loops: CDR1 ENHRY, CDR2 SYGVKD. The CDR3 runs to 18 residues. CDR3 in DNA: TGTGCCATCAGTAACCCGGGACAGGGCCATTATAGCAATCAACCCCAGCATTTT. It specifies CAISNPGQGHYSNQPQHF.

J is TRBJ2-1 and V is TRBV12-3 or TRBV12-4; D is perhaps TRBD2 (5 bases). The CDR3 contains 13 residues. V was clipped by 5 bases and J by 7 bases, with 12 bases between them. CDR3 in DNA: TGTGCCAGCAGTCCGGGATTCTCTAATGAGCAGTTCTTC. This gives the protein CASSPGFSNEQFF.

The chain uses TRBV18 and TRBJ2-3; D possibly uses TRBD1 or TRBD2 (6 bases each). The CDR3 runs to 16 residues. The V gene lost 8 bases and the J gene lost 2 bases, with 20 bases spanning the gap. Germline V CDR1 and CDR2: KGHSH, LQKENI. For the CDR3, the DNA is TGTGCCAGCACCCGGATGGGGGGCCTTAACACAGATACGCAGTATTTT. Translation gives CASTRMGGLNTDTQYF. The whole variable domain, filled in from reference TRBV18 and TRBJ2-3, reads NAGVMQNPRHLVRRRGQEARLRCSPMKGHSHVYWYRQLPEEGLKFMVYLQKENIIDESGMPKERFSAEFPKEGPSILRIQQVVRGDSAAYFCASTRMGGLNTDTQYFGPGTRLTVL.